The 14 T cell receptor beta chains listed next were all sequenced from one sample in a study of control samples from healthy donors and cancer patients. Some clones are missing from TCRdb's copy, which holds only in-frame ones; the method was immunoSEQ multiplex PCR. The profile shows 130,000 or so clones, about 87% of them singletons. The specimen sequenced was blood. Source of these receptors: a man aged 55 to 70 in good health.

The V gene is TRBV19, the J gene TRBJ1-5, with unresolved D. The CDR3 totals 13 residues. Trimming cost V 5 bases and J 5 bases, with 10 bases left between them. Germline CDR1 is LNHDA and CDR2 is SQIVND (reference sequence). The CDR3 spells CASSRKWDQPQHF. CDR3 DNA: TGTGCCAGTAGTCGGAAGTGGGATCAGCCCCAGCATTTT.

The chain joins TRBV11-2 to TRBJ1-3, with D unresolved. In germline, CDR1 is SGHAT, CDR2 FQNNGV. This CDR3 contains 15 residues. The V gene lost 1 base and the J gene lost 4 bases, with 11 bases spanning the gap. CDR3 loop: CASSLVRGTGNTIYF. CDR3 DNA: TGTGCCAGCAGCTTAGTCCGGGGAACCGGAAACACCATATATTTT.

The V gene is TRBV24-1, the J gene TRBJ2-7; TRBD1 matches 11 bases. This CDR3 is 17 amino acids long. The germline CDR1 and CDR2 sequences are KGHDR and SFDVKD. V trimming: 3 bases; J trimming: 5 bases; junction bases outside the gene matches: 11. The CDR3 DNA reads TGTGCCACCAGTGATGGGGAGGGGGACAGGGGGTTGGACGAGCAGTACTTC. Translation gives CATSDGEGDRGLDEQYF.

This chain connects TRBV15 to TRBJ1-6; D is uncertain. CDR1 and CDR2 (germline): LNHNV, YYDKDF (reference sequence). The CDR3 consists of 17 residues. V lost 1 base to trimming and J lost 7 bases, with 17 bases between them. CDR3 DNA sequence: TGTGCCACCAGCAGAGTTAGGTCCCCTATTGCAAATTCACCCCTCCACTTT. Its protein is CATSRVRSPIANSPLHF.

The rearrangement joins TRBV19 to TRBJ1-5; D unclear. This CDR3 is built from 17 residues. V was pared by 7 bases and J by 5 bases, with 24 bases between. CDR1 is LNHDA and CDR2 is SQIVND in the germline V gene (reference sequence). The CDR3 nucleotides are TGTGCCAGTACGGCGGGGAGAGGCGCGGTAATTGATCAGCCCCAGCATTTT. Encoded protein: CASTAGRGAVIDQPQHF.

This chain joins TRBV7-8 and TRBJ1-2, with D hard to call. V was trimmed by 0 bases and J by 0 bases, leaving 14 bases between them. CDR3 length: 17 amino acids. CDR1 and CDR2 (germline): SGHVS, FQNEAQ. The CDR3 nucleotides read TGTGCCAGCAGCTTAGCAGTATCTCCAGGAGCTAACTATGGCTACACCTTC. Amino acid sequence: CASSLAVSPGANYGYTF.

The rearrangement joins TRBV29-1 to TRBJ1-5; D call uncertain. V was trimmed by 4 bases and J by 6 bases, leaving 13 bases between them. Germline CDR1 is SQVTM and CDR2 is ANQGSEA. This CDR3 spans 13 amino acids. The chain's CDR3 is CSVGLEAGQPQHF. CDR3 DNA: TGCAGCGTTGGTCTGGAGGCTGGTCAGCCCCAGCATTTT.

This chain joins TRBV28 and TRBJ1-2; D is undetermined. Germline CDR1 MDHEN, CDR2 SYDVKM. The CDR3 length is 13 residues. The ends were cut back, 5 bases at V and 7 bases at J, with 14 bases in the middle. The CDR3 sequence: CASSPRIFGGYTF. CDR3 sequence (DNA): TGTGCCAGCAGTCCGCGGATATTCGGTGGCTACACCTTC.

The J gene is TRBJ2-7, the V gene TRBV19, with D tentatively TRBD1 (6 bases). This CDR3 spans 15 amino acids. The germline CDR1 and CDR2 sequences are LNHDA and SQIVND (reference sequence). The V end was cut by 4 bases, the J end by 0 bases, with 13 bases between. CDR3 bases: TGTGCCAGTAGTAAGGGGGACGTCCGCTCCTACGAGCAGTACTTC. Protein sequence: CASSKGDVRSYEQYF.

This clone was seen a few times. The chain recombines TRBV3-1 (or the pseudogene TRBV3-2) with TRBJ1-5, with D unclear. V was shortened by 1 base and J by 6 bases, with 4 bases between the two germline ends. CDR1 LGHDT and CDR2 YNNKEL come from the germline V gene (reference sequence). The CDR3 is 12 amino acids. The CDR3, as DNA: TGTGCCAGCAGCCAAGTGGGTCAGCCCCAGCATTTT. This codes for CASSQVGQPQHF.

This chain connects TRBV20-1 to TRBJ2-7; 11 bases fit TRBD2. Germline trimming cut 3 bases from V and 2 bases from J; bases unmatched to any gene: 6. Germline V gene sequence: CDR1 DFQATT, CDR2 SNEGSKA (reference sequence). The CDR3 is made up of 15 amino acids. CDR3: CSASGLSGGAYEQYF. The DNA for the CDR3 is TGCAGTGCTAGTGGTCTTAGCGGGGGGGCCTACGAGCAGTACTTC.

This chain joins TRBV7-9 and TRBJ1-6; D gene ambiguous. The CDR3 consists of 13 residues. Trimming took 6 bases from V and 9 from J, leaving 12 bases between them. CDR1 and CDR2 (germline): SEHNR, FQNEAQ (reference sequence). CDR3 in DNA: TGTGCCAGCAGAAACGGGGAAACTTCACCCCTCCACTTT. It codes for CASRNGETSPLHF.

The table lists this clone with a few counts. J is TRBJ2-3 and V is TRBV28; D gene ambiguous. Germline CDR1 reads MDHEN; CDR2 reads SYDVKM. The CDR3 spans 17 residues. Trimming shortened V by 4 bases and J by 2 bases, and 19 bases separated the two germline ends. In DNA, the CDR3 is TGTGCCAGCAGTTCCGATTATAGCCTAACTGACACAGATACGCAGTATTTT. It codes for CASSSDYSLTDTDTQYF.

J is TRBJ2-6 and V is TRBV5-5, with a possible D match to TRBD2 (5 bases). The V gene lost 0 bases and the J gene lost 1 base, with 14 bases spanning the gap. The CDR3 totals 18 residues. The V gene's germline CDR1 is SGHKS and CDR2 YYEKEE (reference sequence). For the CDR3, the DNA is TGTGCCAGCAGCTTGGCAGGACTTCACGTATCTGGGGCCAACGTCCTGACTTTC. It translates to CASSLAGLHVSGANVLTF.